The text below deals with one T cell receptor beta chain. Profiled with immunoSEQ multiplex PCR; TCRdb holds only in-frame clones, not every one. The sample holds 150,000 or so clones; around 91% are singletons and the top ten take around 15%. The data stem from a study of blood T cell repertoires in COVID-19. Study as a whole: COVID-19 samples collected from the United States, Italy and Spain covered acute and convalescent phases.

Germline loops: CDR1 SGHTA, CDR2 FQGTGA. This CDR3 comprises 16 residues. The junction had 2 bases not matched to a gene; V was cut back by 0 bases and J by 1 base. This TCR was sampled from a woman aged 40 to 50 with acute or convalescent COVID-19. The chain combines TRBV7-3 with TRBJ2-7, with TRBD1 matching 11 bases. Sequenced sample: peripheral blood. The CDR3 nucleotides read TGTGCCAGCAGCTTAACGGGGACAGGGGGTTCCTACGAGCAGTACTTC. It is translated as CASSLTGTGGSYEQYF.